The clone carrying this T cell receptor (beta chain) appeared once. V lost 0 bases to trimming and J lost 10 bases, with 8 bases between them. The germline V gene has CDR1 SGHDT and CDR2 YYEEEE. There are 11 residues in the CDR3. TCRdb's table, derived via immunoSEQ multiplex PCR, lists solely in-frame clones and lacks some. The profile covers around 140,000 clones, with approximately 93% appearing a single time and around 12% taken by the ten largest. This sample is drawn from a study of T cell responses to AZD1222 COVID-19 vaccine. Sequences were derived from peripheral blood, sampled after recovery from COVID-19. This chain joins TRBV5-6 and TRBJ2-7, with D perhaps TRBD1 (6 bases). This clonotype was obtained from an adult who had recovered from COVID-19. CDR3 protein: CASSLDREQYF. The DNA for the CDR3 is TGTGCCAGCAGCTTGGACAGGGAACAGTACTTC.